A single sample is the source of the 14 T cell receptor beta chains below, sequenced in a study of T-cell reconstitution after alpha-beta-depleted transplantation in children. TCRbeta library preparation incorporated unique molecular identifiers. One entry per CDR3 protein results from TCRdb running MiXCR on the PCR reads. Altogether around 700,000 distinct CDR3 sequences are present, around 12% being singletons, with the ten largest covering 0.79%. The sequenced sample was PBMCs, obtained before TCRalphabeta/CD19-depleted stem cell transplant. The receptors come from a girl aged 2 to 9 with congenital amegakaryocytic thrombocytopenia, due to receive a stem cell transplant.

A few counts support this clonotype. The gene calls are TRBV12-3 or TRBV12-4 and TRBJ2-7, with 7 bases fitting TRBD2. This CDR3 comprises 13 residues. V was pared by 6 bases and J by 3 bases, with 5 bases of the junction left unmatched. CDR3 sequence reads: CASSLIAGYEQYF. The CDR3 DNA is TGTGCCAGCAGCTTAATAGCGGGCTACGAGCAGTACTTC.

The chain carries TRBV20-1 and TRBJ2-5; the D gene is possibly TRBD2 (6 bases). The CDR3 spans 11 residues. The V gene's germline CDR1 is DFQATT and CDR2 SNEGSKA (reference sequence). The germline V and J ends were trimmed by 7 bases and 1 base, with 7 bases remaining between them. The CDR3 DNA is TGCAGTGTGGAGGGCCAAGAGACCCAGTACTTC. Translating it yields CSVEGQETQYF.

Here the CDR3 DNA reads TGCAGCCGGACTAGCGGGAGGGAGTACAATGAGCAGTTCTTC. Residues: CSRTSGREYNEQFF. This rearrangement joins TRBV20-1 to TRBJ2-1; 15 bases fit TRBD2. Germline V gene lookup returns CDR1 DFQATT and CDR2 SNEGSKA (reference sequence). The CDR3 is made up of 14 amino acids.

This clonotype was recorded many times. The rearrangement uses TRBV7-2 and TRBJ1-2; D is possibly TRBD1 (6 bases). Germline V gives CDR1 SGHTA, CDR2 FQGNSA. CDR3 length: 15 amino acids. V lost 2 bases, J lost 0 bases, and 10 bases lay in between. The CDR3 DNA follows: TGTGCCAGCAGCTTATATAGGACAGCTAACTATGGCTACACCTTC. This codes for CASSLYRTANYGYTF.

This clonotype was counted ten times or more. This chain connects TRBV12-3 or TRBV12-4 to TRBJ1-4; 8 nucleotides line up with TRBD1. Unmatched junction bases numbered 11, after V lost 6 bases and J lost 8 bases. The CDR3 totals 15 residues. CDR3 protein: CASSPGGSVYEKLFF. The DNA for the CDR3 is TGTGCCAGCAGCCCAGGGGGCAGCGTCTACGAAAAACTGTTTTTT.

The CDR3: CASSLAVGAGRGTEAFF. As DNA, the CDR3 is TGTGCCAGCAGTTTAGCGGTTGGCGCGGGGAGGGGGACTGAAGCTTTCTTT. V gene TRBV12-3 or TRBV12-4 combines with J gene TRBJ1-1, with a possible D match to TRBD1 (6 bases). The CDR3 totals 17 residues. V was trimmed by 0 bases and J by 5 bases, leaving 19 bases between them.

The rearrangement joins TRBV5-1 to TRBJ2-1; 12 bases match TRBD1. J gave up 10 bases and V 1 base, and 9 bases lay outside the gene matches. The CDR3 covers 16 residues. CDR1 SGHRS and CDR2 YFSETQ come from the germline V gene. CDR3 nucleotide sequence: TGCGCCAGCAGCTTGAGGCCGGGACAGGGGGCTTGGGAGCAGTTCTTC. The encoded protein is CASSLRPGQGAWEQFF.

In this sample, this clonotype turned up many times. The chain joins TRBV11-2 to TRBJ2-7; no clear D gene. With 0 bases removed from V and 6 bases from J, the gap between germline ends came to 6 bases. The CDR3 runs to 12 residues. Per germline, CDR1 SGHAT and CDR2 FQNNGV. The CDR3 is CASSLDGTEQYF. The DNA for the CDR3 is TGTGCCAGCAGCTTAGATGGTACCGAGCAGTACTTC.

This clonotype has only a few counts. This sequence joins TRBV11-2 and TRBJ2-5; 7 bases line up with TRBD2. The V gene end was trimmed by 2 bases and the J gene end by 5 bases; junction bases not matched to a gene: 5. Germline V gene data show CDR1 as SGHAT and CDR2 as FQNNGV. CDR3 size: 14 residues. The DNA for the CDR3 is TGTGCCAGCAGCTTATCGGGGGGAACGGAGACCCAGTACTTC. It is translated as CASSLSGGTETQYF.

This clonotype was detected many times. The chain links TRBV15 to TRBJ2-4; D gene uncertain. The germline V gene encodes CDR1 LNHNV and CDR2 YYDKDF (reference sequence). The CDR3 is 16 amino acids. V was shortened by 0 bases and J by 0 bases, with 9 bases between the two germline ends. CDR3 coding DNA: TGTGCCACCAGCAGAGATAAAAGTTTAGCCAAAAACATTCAGTACTTC. Amino acid sequence: CATSRDKSLAKNIQYF.

The chain has TRBV2 and TRBJ1-5; D is ambiguous. The CDR3 sequence is 13 residues long. Germline V CDR1 and CDR2: SNHLY, FYNNEI. With 1 base removed from V and 9 bases from J, the gap between germline ends came to 10 bases. CDR3 loop: CASSEEARWPQHF. The CDR3 DNA is TGTGCCAGCAGTGAAGAGGCCCGGTGGCCCCAGCATTTT.

This rearrangement joins TRBV12-3 or TRBV12-4 to TRBJ1-1; D unresolved. V gave up 6 bases and J gave up 5 bases, with 7 bases separating them. CDR3 length equals 11 residues. The CDR3 loop is CASRSRTEAFF. The CDR3 nucleotides read TGTGCCAGCAGGTCTAGGACTGAAGCTTTCTTT.

The sample holds many counts of this clonotype. In DNA form, the CDR3 reads TGTGCCAGCAGCTTAGTGCCTAGCGGGAGCTACGAGCAGTACTTC. Protein: CASSLVPSGSYEQYF. The J gene is TRBJ2-7, the V gene TRBV7-9; the match to TRBD2 covers 10 bases. Looked up from germline, CDR1 is SEHNR and CDR2 is FQNEAQ (reference sequence). CDR3 length equals 15 residues. V gave up 1 base and J gave up 3 bases; unmatched junction bases: 3. Looking up the rest from reference TRBV7-9 and TRBJ2-7 gives the full variable domain: DTGVSQNPRHKITKRGQNVTFRCDPISEHNRLYWYRQTLGQGPEFLTYFQNEAQLEKSRLLSDRFSAERPKGSFSTLEIQRTEQGDSAMYLCASSLVPSGSYEQYFGPGTRLTVT.

In its sample, this clonotype was seen many times. V usage is TRBV12-3 or TRBV12-4 and J usage is TRBJ2-5, with D maybe TRBD1 (5 bases). The CDR3 length is 13 residues. Trimming pared 7 bases from V and 3 bases from J, leaving 12 bases between. The CDR3 loop is CASIDSIEETQYF. The CDR3 DNA reads TGTGCCAGCATTGACAGCATCGAAGAGACCCAGTACTTC.